This TCR beta chain was recorded in a study of T cell responses to AZD1222 COVID-19 vaccine. By sample fraction, this clone is large (0.1 to 1%). Only in-frame clones appear in the TCRdb table, and some are missing; sequencing was by immunoSEQ multiplex PCR. Altogether some 200,000 clones are present, 90% being singletons, with the ten largest covering under 7.5%. Trimming stripped 0 bases from V and 2 bases from J, with 12 bases between. This CDR3 has 15 amino acids. Per germline, CDR1 SGHRS and CDR2 YFSETQ. The starting material was peripheral blood, obtained on day 0 of AZD1222 vaccination. The receptor comes from an adult in good health. V gene TRBV5-1 combines with J gene TRBJ2-7, with D perhaps TRBD2 (5 bases). CDR3 residues: CASSLDGVWTYEQYF. CDR3 in DNA: TGCGCCAGCAGCTTGGACGGGGTATGGACCTACGAGCAGTACTTC.